The rows below give T cell receptor beta chains drawn from one sample of a study of identical twins. TCRdb called the 5' RACE reads again in MiXCR, with one record for every CDR3 protein. Of more than 650,000 distinct CDR3 sequences listed, 5.5% to 7.5% are singletons. Sequencing used naive T cells sorted from blood. The receptors stem from a man aged 18 to 29 in good health. CDR3s include the opening cysteine and the closing phenylalanine or tryptophan. Fields, in order: clone size, D gene, J gene, CDR3 length, V gene, CDR3 protein, CDR3 DNA. D genes are given only for firm matches. Expanded clones get a size class; other rows say once, few or many, or leave the size out.

>many|NA|TRBJ2-1|15|TRBV7-8
CASNGYTGTYNEQFF
TGTGCCAGCAACGGATACACAGGGACCTACAATGAGCAGTTCTTC
>many|TRBD2|TRBJ2-3|16|TRBV24-1
CATSDRGTSRGGTQYF
TGTGCCACCAGTGACCGCGGGACTAGCAGAGGAGGTACGCAGTATTTT
>many|NA|TRBJ2-2|16|TRBV7-2
CASSLPHRITAGELFF
TGTGCCAGCAGCTTACCACATAGGATCACGGCCGGGGAGCTGTTTTTT
>NA|TRBD2|TRBJ2-1|17|TRBV10-3
CAISLPPLAGDYNEQFF
TGTGCCATCAGCCTTCCCCCGCTAGCGGGAGACTACAATGAGCAGTTCTTC
>few|NA|TRBJ2-7|12|TRBV20-1
CSASGNLNEQYF
TGCAGTGCTAGCGGGAATCTGAACGAGCAGTACTTC
>NA|NA|TRBJ2-2|14|TRBV18
CASSIGGNTGELFF
TGTGCCAGCTCCATCGGGGGGAACACCGGGGAGCTGTTTTTT
>many|NA|TRBJ1-2|15|TRBV20-1
CSARDLGRSPGGYTF
TGCAGTGCTAGAGATCTCGGCCGGTCCCCGGGTGGCTACACCTTC
>many|TRBD1|TRBJ2-7|13|TRBV29-1
CSVDGVGGGEQYF
TGCAGCGTTGATGGGGTAGGGGGCGGGGAGCAGTACTTC
>many|TRBD1|TRBJ1-1|14|TRBV20-1
CSARARTGFGVAFF
TGCAGTGCTAGGGCCAGGACAGGGTTTGGTGTTGCTTTCTTT
>NA|NA|TRBJ1-4|14|TRBV3-1
CASSQPSQGEKLFF
TGTGCCAGCAGCCAACCCAGCCAAGGGGAAAAACTGTTTTTT
>few|TRBD2|TRBJ2-3|13|TRBV2
CASKRGDPDTQYF
TGTGCCAGTAAGCGGGGAGACCCTGATACGCAGTATTTT
>once|TRBD2|TRBJ2-1|16|TRBV7-9
CASSEGWLAGVNEQFF
TGTGCCAGCAGCGAAGGGTGGCTAGCGGGGGTAAATGAGCAGTTCTTC
>few|TRBD1|TRBJ2-6|16|TRBV4-3
CASSQTTGAGANVLTF
TGCGCCAGCAGCCAAACGACAGGGGCTGGGGCCAACGTCCTGACTTTC
>few|NA|TRBJ1-2|13|TRBV12-3/TRBV12-4
CASSFSRNYGYTF
TGTGCCAGCAGTTTTTCTCGGAACTATGGCTACACCTTC
>few|NA|TRBJ1-4|15|TRBV5-1
CASSPLMGANEKLFF
TGCGCCAGCAGCCCCCTGATGGGGGCTAATGAAAAACTGTTTTTT
>NA|TRBD2|TRBJ2-1|15|TRBV20-1
CSARTSGSSHNEQFF
TGCAGTGCTCGAACCAGCGGGAGTAGCCACAATGAGCAGTTCTTC
>many|TRBD1|TRBJ1-5|14|TRBV6-1
CASSNRGGGQPQHF
TGTGCCAGCAGCAACAGGGGGGGTGGACAGCCCCAGCATTTT
>few|TRBD1|TRBJ2-1|16|TRBV7-8
CASSVFGTGIYNEQFF
TGTGCCAGCAGCGTGTTTGGGACAGGGATTTACAATGAGCAGTTCTTC
>few|NA|TRBJ2-1|14|TRBV6-5
CASSWGISYNEQFF
TGTGCCAGCAGTTGGGGAATCTCCTACAATGAGCAGTTCTTC
>many|NA|TRBJ1-6|14|TRBV28
CASSLLQDNSPLHF
TGTGCCAGCAGTTTACTGCAGGATAATTCACCCCTCCACTTT
>many|NA|TRBJ2-5|14|TRBV10-3
CAISDGGIQETQYF
TGTGCCATCAGTGACGGCGGGATCCAAGAGACCCAGTACTTC
>NA|NA|TRBJ2-4|14|TRBV3-1
CASSLGDAKNIQYF
TGTGCCAGCAGCCTCGGAGACGCCAAAAACATTCAGTACTTC
>many|NA|TRBJ2-3|16|TRBV27
CASSQDRLEPTDTQYF
TGTGCCAGCAGTCAAGACCGACTAGAACCCACAGATACGCAGTATTTT
>many|TRBD1|TRBJ1-6|14|TRBV19
CASSIRDRNSPLHF
TGTGCCAGTAGTATCCGGGACAGGAATTCACCCCTCCACTTT
>many|NA|TRBJ1-1|13|TRBV5-1
CASSLAPPAEAFF
TGCGCCAGCAGCTTGGCCCCCCCCGCTGAAGCTTTCTTT
>few|TRBD2|TRBJ2-5|19|TRBV7-2
CASSLSMGPSTNSGKTQYF
TGTGCCAGCAGCTTATCGATGGGACCTTCGACCAACAGCGGGAAGACCCAGTACTTC
>few|NA|TRBJ2-5|15|TRBV5-1
CASTAVGGYQETQYF
TGCGCCAGCACCGCGGTCGGGGGCTACCAAGAGACCCAGTACTTC
>many|NA|TRBJ2-2|14|TRBV12-3/TRBV12-4
CASSFVGHTGELFF
TGTGCCAGCAGTTTTGTGGGGCACACCGGGGAGCTGTTTTTT
>many|TRBD2|TRBJ2-5|13|TRBV20-1
CSALTSEQETQYF
TGCAGTGCCCTAACTAGCGAACAAGAGACCCAGTACTTC
>many|NA|TRBJ1-4|13|TRBV6-5
CASSSRTNEKLFF
TGTGCCAGCAGTTCAAGGACTAATGAAAAACTGTTTTTT
>NA|NA|TRBJ1-4|12|TRBV7-9
CASSLVSGTLFF
TGTGCCAGCAGCTTAGTTTCAGGGACACTGTTTTTT
>few|TRBD1|TRBJ2-5|16|TRBV11-2
CASSARDRGPQETQYF
TGTGCCAGCAGCGCCCGGGACAGGGGTCCCCAAGAGACCCAGTACTTC
>many|TRBD1|TRBJ2-7|15|TRBV12-3/TRBV12-4
CASSSSRDRYYEQYF
TGTGCCAGCAGTTCCAGCCGGGACAGATACTACGAGCAGTACTTC
>many|TRBD1|TRBJ1-5|15|TRBV5-1
CASSLETGVNQPQHF
TGCGCCAGCAGCTTGGAGACAGGGGTCAATCAGCCCCAGCATTTT
>many|NA|TRBJ2-1|13|TRBV20-1
CSQETPSYNEQFF
TGCAGTCAGGAGACACCTTCCTACAATGAGCAGTTCTTC
>NA|TRBD1|TRBJ2-7|15|TRBV7-9
CASSTRQGKSYEQYF
TGTGCCAGCAGCACCCGACAGGGGAAGTCCTACGAGCAGTACTTC
>many|NA|TRBJ2-1|15|TRBV5-1
CASSFPQAAYNEQFF
TGCGCCAGCAGCTTCCCGCAGGCGGCATACAATGAGCAGTTCTTC
>many|TRBD2|TRBJ2-3|14|TRBV24-1
CATSVTSTADTQYF
TGTGCCACCAGTGTGACTAGCACGGCAGATACGCAGTATTTT
>NA|TRBD1|TRBJ2-7|16|TRBV5-1
CASSLEGDRAGYEQYF
TGCGCCAGCAGCTTGGAGGGGGACAGGGCGGGCTACGAGCAGTACTTC
>NA|NA|TRBJ1-1|15|TRBV20-1
CSARDRTTGNTEAFF
TGCAGTGCTAGAGATCGGACGACTGGGAACACTGAAGCTTTCTTT
>many|TRBD2|TRBJ2-3|13|TRBV6-4
CASSGTTTDTQYF
TGTGCCAGTTCCGGGACTACTACAGATACGCAGTATTTT
>few|NA|TRBJ2-7|13|TRBV5-1
CASSLVGFHEQYF
TGCGCCAGCAGCTTGGTGGGGTTCCACGAGCAGTACTTC
>NA|NA|TRBJ1-3|17|TRBV5-1
CASSLVIGETSGNTIYF
TGCGCCAGCAGCTTGGTCATTGGGGAGACCTCTGGAAACACCATATATTTT
>few|TRBD2|TRBJ2-1|15|TRBV25-1
CASSVGTSVNNEQFF
TGTGCCAGCAGTGTTGGGACTAGCGTAAACAATGAGCAGTTCTTC
>NA|NA|TRBJ1-1|12|TRBV30
CAWSPGSTEAFF
TGTGCCTGGAGTCCGGGGAGCACTGAAGCTTTCTTT
>NA|NA|TRBJ1-2|12|TRBV30
CAWRPGPPPYTF
TGTGCCTGGAGGCCGGGCCCCCCGCCCTACACCTTC
>NA|NA|TRBJ2-4|13|TRBV7-9
CASSSSGTQGKYF
TGTGCCAGCAGCTCTTCCGGGACACAAGGGAAGTACTTC
>many|TRBD1|TRBJ1-2|14|TRBV9
CASSGTTGIGGYTF
TGTGCCAGCAGCGGAACGACAGGGATTGGTGGCTACACCTTC
>many|NA|TRBJ2-1|18|TRBV20-1
CSARDATTLGAGANEQFF
TGCAGTGCTAGAGATGCCACGACCTTGGGGGCTGGGGCCAATGAGCAGTTCTTC
>NA|NA|TRBJ1-2|14|TRBV4-1
CASSQPWTDGGYTF
TGCGCCAGCAGCCAGCCCTGGACTGATGGTGGCTACACCTTC
>NA|NA|TRBJ2-7|11|TRBV2
CASSKQYEQYF
TGTGCCAGCAGTAAACAGTACGAGCAGTACTTC
>NA|NA|TRBJ2-1|11|TRBV7-9
CASLNTDEQFF
TGTGCCAGCCTTAATACCGATGAGCAGTTCTTC
>many|NA|TRBJ1-5|14|TRBV3-1
CASSQTGKGQPQHF
TGTGCCAGCAGCCAAACAGGGAAGGGTCAGCCCCAGCATTTT
>many|TRBD2|TRBJ2-7|16|TRBV11-2
CASSAWASGDSYEQYF
TGTGCCAGCAGCGCATGGGCTAGCGGGGACTCCTACGAGCAGTACTTC
>NA|NA|TRBJ1-1|16|TRBV18
CASSPFFDLKNTEAFF
TGTGCCAGCTCACCTTTCTTTGATTTGAAGAACACTGAAGCTTTCTTT
>NA|TRBD1|TRBJ2-4|14|TRBV20-1
CSAWYGQGRDIQYF
TGCAGTGCTTGGTATGGACAGGGGCGGGACATTCAGTACTTC
>few|TRBD2|TRBJ2-5|15|TRBV7-2
CASILKRERRETQYF
TGTGCCAGCATATTAAAGCGGGAGAGGAGAGAGACCCAGTACTTC
>NA|NA|TRBJ2-5|13|TRBV5-1
CASRWGQKETQYF
TGCGCCAGCAGATGGGGGCAAAAAGAGACCCAGTACTTC
>many|TRBD2|TRBJ2-5|15|TRBV11-2
CASSPRLAVQETQYF
TGTGCCAGCAGCCCCCGGCTAGCGGTCCAAGAGACCCAGTACTTC